Following are 4 T cell receptor beta chains from one sample sequenced in a study of shared clonotypes between healthy human individuals. The assay was immunoSEQ multiplex PCR, and TCRdb's table has in-frame clones only and misses some. The table lists 2,500,000 or so clones, just under 95% of them singletons. Sequencing was carried out using naive CD4+ T cells from PBMCs. Specified subset: CD45RA+ positively selected. The receptor set was obtained from a man between 18 and 29 years old in good health. Some clones in this sample may be carry-over from other donors' samples.

The rearrangement joins TRBV7-8 to TRBJ2-3; D is unresolved. V lost 0 bases and J lost 0, with 13 bases in between. Germline V lookup: CDR1 SGHVS, CDR2 FQNEAQ. The CDR3 loop spans 17 amino acids. CDR3 sequence: CASSLAPTPSSTDTQYF. Here the CDR3 DNA reads TGTGCCAGCAGCTTAGCCCCGACCCCTTCTAGCACAGATACGCAGTATTTT. Together with reference TRBV7-8 and TRBJ2-3, the CDR3 gives the full variable domain: GAGVSQSPRYKVAKRGQDVALRCDPISGHVSLFWYQQALGQGPEFLTYFQNEAQLDKSGLPSDRFFAERPEGSVSTLKIQRTQQEDSAVYLCASSLAPTPSSTDTQYFGPGTRLTVL.

The rearrangement uses TRBV5-5 and TRBJ1-2; 7 nucleotides agree with TRBD1. J lost 6 bases, V lost 0 bases, and 2 bases had no gene match. The V gene's germline CDR1 is SGHKS and CDR2 YYEKEE (reference sequence). The CDR3 extends over 13 amino acids. The DNA for the CDR3 is TGTGCCAGCAGCTTGGGGCAGGGGGATGGCTACACCTTC. It codes for CASSLGQGDGYTF.

The rearrangement links TRBV11-3 to TRBJ1-3, with unresolved D. The CDR3 runs to 12 residues. The germline gives CDR1 SGHNT, CDR2 YENEEA. With 5 bases removed from V and 3 bases from J, the gap between germline ends came to 5 bases. CDR3 sequence reads: CASSRGGNTIYF. Written as DNA, the CDR3 is TGTGCCAGCAGCCGGGGTGGAAACACCATATATTTT.

This chain joins TRBV6-5 and TRBJ1-3; TRBD1 is a possible D gene (6 bases). This CDR3 spans 14 amino acids. Trimming pared 6 bases from V and 6 bases from J, leaving 15 bases between. Germline V gene sequence: CDR1 MNHEY, CDR2 SVGAGI. The CDR3 sequence is CASSQSTGSNTIYF. As DNA, the CDR3 is TGTGCCAGCAGCCAATCGACAGGCTCAAACACCATATATTTT.